Sequencing of this T cell receptor beta chain was carried out in a study of T cell repertoires in cytomegalovirus infection. Study in general: The authors used CMV epitopes that were HLA-C-restricted (recently identified) and HLA-B-restricted (well studied).

The CDR3 runs to 17 residues. CDR1 and CDR2 from the germline V gene are ENHRY and SYGVKD. Trimming stripped 3 bases from V and 5 bases from J, with 21 bases between. One entry per CDR3 protein, called by TCRdb with MiXCR from the reads. The top ten clones hold 9.5% to 15% of a sample with about 830,000 distinct CDR3 sequences, 32% of them seen once. On this clonotype itself: What it binds is not known.

This specimen consisted of cultured CD8+ T cells from PBMCs, obtained from culture after CMV antigen stimulation. The chain combines TRBV10-3 with TRBJ2-3, with D unclear. This TCR was sampled from a human donor in good health (CMV status not recorded). Some clones in this sample may be carry-over from other donors' samples. Here the CDR3 DNA reads TGTGCCATCAGTGATCAAACCCTGAGGATCCCAGAAGATACGCAGTATTTT. Translated: CAISDQTLRIPEDTQYF.